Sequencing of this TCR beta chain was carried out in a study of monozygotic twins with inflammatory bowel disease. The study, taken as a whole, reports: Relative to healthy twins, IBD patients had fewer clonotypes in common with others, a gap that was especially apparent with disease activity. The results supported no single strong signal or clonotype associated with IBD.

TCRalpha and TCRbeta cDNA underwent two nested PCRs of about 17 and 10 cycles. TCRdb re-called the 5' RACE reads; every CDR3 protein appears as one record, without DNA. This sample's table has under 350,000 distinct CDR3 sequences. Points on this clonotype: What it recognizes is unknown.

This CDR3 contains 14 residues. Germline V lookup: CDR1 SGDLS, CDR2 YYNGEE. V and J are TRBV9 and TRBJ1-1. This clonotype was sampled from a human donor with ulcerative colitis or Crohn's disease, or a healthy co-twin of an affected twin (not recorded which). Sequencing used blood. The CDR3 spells CASSVGDMNTEAFF.